This TCR beta chain was found in a study of T cell changes during pregnancy in multiple sclerosis. The repertoire was sequenced with immunoSEQ multiplex PCR; TCRdb's copy has only in-frame clones and lacks some. This sample yields under 75,000 clones, of which under 95% are seen a single time; under 0.6% belongs to the top ten. The germline V gene has CDR1 SGHDT and CDR2 YYEEEE. The germline V and J ends were trimmed by 2 bases and 7 bases, with 16 bases remaining between them. The CDR3 runs to 14 residues. This sequence originates from a female donor in good health, enrolled as a control in a pregnancy study. This sample comprised CD4+ T cells from peripheral blood mononuclear cells, obtained after pregnancy. J is TRBJ2-7 and V is TRBV5-6, with a weak D call TRBD1 (6 bases). Here the CDR3 DNA reads TGTGCCAGCAGCTTCCCGACAGGTTTAGAGGAGCAGTACTTC. Protein: CASSFPTGLEEQYF.